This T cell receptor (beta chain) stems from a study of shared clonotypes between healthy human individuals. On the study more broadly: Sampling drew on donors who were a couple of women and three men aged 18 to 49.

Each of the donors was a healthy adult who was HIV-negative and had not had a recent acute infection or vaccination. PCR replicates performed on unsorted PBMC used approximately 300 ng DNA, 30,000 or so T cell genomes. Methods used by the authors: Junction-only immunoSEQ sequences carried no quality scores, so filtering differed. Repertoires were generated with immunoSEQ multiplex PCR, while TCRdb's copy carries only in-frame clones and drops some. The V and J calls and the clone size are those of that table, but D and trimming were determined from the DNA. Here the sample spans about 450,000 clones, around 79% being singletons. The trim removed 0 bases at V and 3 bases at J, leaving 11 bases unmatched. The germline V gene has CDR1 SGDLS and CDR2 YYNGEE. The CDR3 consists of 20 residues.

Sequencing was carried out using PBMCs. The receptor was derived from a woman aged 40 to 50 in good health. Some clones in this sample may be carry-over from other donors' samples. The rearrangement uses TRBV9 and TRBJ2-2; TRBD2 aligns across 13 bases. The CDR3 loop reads CASSVGLRTSGSWDTGELFF. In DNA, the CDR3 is TGTGCCAGCAGCGTAGGGCTCCGGACTAGCGGGAGTTGGGACACCGGGGAGCTGTTTTTT.